This TCR beta chain was sequenced for a study of PD-1 blockade in classical Hodgkin lymphoma. Study overall: Nivolumab 3 mg/kg was given intravenously every 2 weeks. Overall study results and limits: Repertoires differed for reasons still undefined, possibly disease activity or prior therapy.

Produced via immunoSEQ multiplex PCR; TCRdb's table is partial and in-frame only. The table shows over 20,000 clones, with over 70% occurring only once. Concerning this clone: Its antigen is as yet unknown. One end of the junction does not line up with germline, which may come from a read error.

Germline CDR1 and CDR2: MNHEY and SVGAGI. This CDR3 spans 12 amino acids. Patients all relapsed after autologous stem cell transplantation, and there was variation in brentuximab vedotin exposure. The best responses consisted of complete response, partial response or progressive disease. This specimen consisted of peripheral blood mononuclear cells (PBMCs), obtained before the second cycle of nivolumab. The chain has TRBV6-5 and TRBJ2-2, with 7 bases that match TRBD1. The clonotype originates from a human donor with classical Hodgkin lymphoma. The CDR3 reads CATRGVTGELVF. The CDR3, as DNA: TGTGCCACCAGGGGAGTCACAGGGGAGCTGGTTTTT.